This T cell receptor beta chain is from a study of molecular identifiers for immune sequencing clone quantification. Study-level background: Replicates involved a five-way split of RNA from about 20,000 or 100,000 naive CD8 cells, with sequencing of four.

Germline V lookup: CDR1 SEHNR, CDR2 FQNEAQ (reference sequence). This CDR3 is built from 15 residues. Trimming removed 5 bases at V and 4 bases at J, with 17 bases between. TCRdb fed the PCR reads into MiXCR, producing one record per CDR3 protein. The table shows about 510,000 distinct CDR3 sequences, with 20% to 25% occurring only once. Libraries of naive CD8 cells were prepared from about 20,000 to 1,000,000 sorted cells using 10%, 30% or 50% RNA. This sequence joins TRBV7-9 and TRBJ1-2; unclear D gene. The sequence derives from a human donor in good health. Some libraries in this study had Jurkat cell RNA spiked in. Material for sequencing was naive CD8+ T cells from blood, with Jurkat cell RNA spiked in. Subset denoted: FACS-sorted CD8+CD4-CCR7+CD45RA+ naive T cells. CDR3 DNA: TGTGCCAGCAGCCACGCCCCGAACGGTAGCTATGGCTACACCTTC. Amino acids: CASSHAPNGSYGYTF.